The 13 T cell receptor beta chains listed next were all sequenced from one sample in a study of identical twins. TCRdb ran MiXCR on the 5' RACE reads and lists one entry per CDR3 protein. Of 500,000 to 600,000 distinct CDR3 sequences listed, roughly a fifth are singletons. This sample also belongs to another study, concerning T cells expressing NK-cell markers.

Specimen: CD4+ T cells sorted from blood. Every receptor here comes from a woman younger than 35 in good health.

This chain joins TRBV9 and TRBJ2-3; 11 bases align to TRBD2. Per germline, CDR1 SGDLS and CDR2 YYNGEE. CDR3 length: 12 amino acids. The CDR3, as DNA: TGTGGACTAGCGGGGTACACAGATACGCAGTATTTT. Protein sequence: CGLAGYTDTQYF.

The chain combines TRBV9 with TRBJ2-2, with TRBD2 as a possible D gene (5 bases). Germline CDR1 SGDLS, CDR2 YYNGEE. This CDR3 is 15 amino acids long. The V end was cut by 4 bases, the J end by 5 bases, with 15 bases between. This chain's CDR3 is CASSSPGRGTGELFF. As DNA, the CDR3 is TGTGCCAGCAGCTCGCCGGGTCGAGGGACCGGGGAGCTGTTTTTT. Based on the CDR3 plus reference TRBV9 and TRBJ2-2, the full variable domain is DSGVTQTPKHLITATGQRVTLRCSPRSGDLSVYWYQQSLDQGLQFLIQYYNGEERAKGNILERFSAQQFPDLHSELNLSSLELGDSALYFCASSSPGRGTGELFFGEGSRLTVL.

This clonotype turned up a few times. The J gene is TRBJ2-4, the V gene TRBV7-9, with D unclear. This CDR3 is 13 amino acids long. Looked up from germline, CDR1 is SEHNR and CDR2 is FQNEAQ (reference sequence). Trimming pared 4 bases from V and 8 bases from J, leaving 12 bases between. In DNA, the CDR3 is TGTGCCAGCAGCTCCTCGGGCGCGGACATTCAGTACTTC. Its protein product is CASSSSGADIQYF.

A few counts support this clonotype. CDR3 coding DNA: TGTGCCAGCGGATCAAAAGACAGCCTGGTCAACTCACCCCTCCACTTT. Protein sequence: CASGSKDSLVNSPLHF. The chain couples TRBV6-2 or TRBV6-3 to TRBJ1-6, with D perhaps matching TRBD1 (5 bases). The CDR3 has 16 amino acids. Germline CDR1 MNHEY, CDR2 SVGEGT. V lost 8 bases and J lost 10, with 24 bases in between.

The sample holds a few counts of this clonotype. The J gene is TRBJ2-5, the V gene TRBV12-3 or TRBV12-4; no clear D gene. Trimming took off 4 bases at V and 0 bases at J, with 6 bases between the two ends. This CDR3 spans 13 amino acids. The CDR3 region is CASSSRHQETQYF. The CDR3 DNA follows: TGTGCCAGCAGTTCGCGGCACCAAGAGACCCAGTACTTC.

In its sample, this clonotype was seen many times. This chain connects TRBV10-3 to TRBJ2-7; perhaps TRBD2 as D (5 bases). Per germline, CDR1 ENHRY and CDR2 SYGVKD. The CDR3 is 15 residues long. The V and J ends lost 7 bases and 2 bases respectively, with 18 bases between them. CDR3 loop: CAIKGASNPTYEQYF. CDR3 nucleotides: TGTGCCATCAAGGGAGCTAGCAACCCTACCTACGAGCAGTACTTC.

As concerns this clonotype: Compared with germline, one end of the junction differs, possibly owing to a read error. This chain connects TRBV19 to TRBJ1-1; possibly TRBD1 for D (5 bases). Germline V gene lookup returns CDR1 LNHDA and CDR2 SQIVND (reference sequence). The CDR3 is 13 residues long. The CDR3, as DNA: TGTGCCAGTATCAGGCGGGGGAACGCTGAAGCTTTCTTT. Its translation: CASIRRGNAEAFF.

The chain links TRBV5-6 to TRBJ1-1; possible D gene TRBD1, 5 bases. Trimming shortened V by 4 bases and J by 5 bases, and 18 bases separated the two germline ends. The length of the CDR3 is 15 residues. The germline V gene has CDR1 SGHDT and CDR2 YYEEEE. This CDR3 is CASSRGPVGITEAFF. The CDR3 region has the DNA TGTGCCAGCAGCCGGGGACCCGTAGGGATAACTGAAGCTTTCTTT. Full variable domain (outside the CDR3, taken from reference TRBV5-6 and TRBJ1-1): DAGVTQSPTHLIKTRGQQVTLRCSPKSGHDTVSWYQQALGQGPQFIFQYYEEEERQRGNFPDRFSGHQFPNYSSELNVNALLLGDSALYLCASSRGPVGITEAFFGQGTRLTVV.

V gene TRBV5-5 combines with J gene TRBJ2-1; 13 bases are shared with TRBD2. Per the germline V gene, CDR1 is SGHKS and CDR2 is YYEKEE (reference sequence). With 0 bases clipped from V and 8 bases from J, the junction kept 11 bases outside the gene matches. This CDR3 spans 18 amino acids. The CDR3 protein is CASSLAQRTSGSYDEQFF. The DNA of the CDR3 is TGTGCCAGCAGCTTGGCCCAAAGGACTAGCGGGAGTTACGATGAGCAGTTCTTC.

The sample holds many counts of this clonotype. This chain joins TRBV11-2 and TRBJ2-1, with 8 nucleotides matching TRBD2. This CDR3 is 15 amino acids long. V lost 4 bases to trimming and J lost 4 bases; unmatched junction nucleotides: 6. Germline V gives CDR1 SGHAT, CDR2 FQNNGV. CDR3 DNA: TGTGCCAGCAGCTATACTAGCGGAACTTACAATGAGCAGTTCTTC. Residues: CASSYTSGTYNEQFF.

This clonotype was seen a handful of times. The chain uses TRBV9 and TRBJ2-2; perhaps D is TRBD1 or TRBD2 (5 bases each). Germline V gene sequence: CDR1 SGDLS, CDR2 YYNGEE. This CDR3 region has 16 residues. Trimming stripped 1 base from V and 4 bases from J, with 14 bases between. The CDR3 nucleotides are TGTGCCAGCAGCGTAAGGGACGGAGTAATCACCGGGGAGCTGTTTTTT. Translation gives CASSVRDGVITGELFF.

The DNA for the CDR3 is TGCAGCGTTGCGCTTTGGACAGGGACTCGCAATGAGCAGTTCTTC. This gives the protein CSVALWTGTRNEQFF. The rearrangement links TRBV29-1 to TRBJ2-1; 8 bases are shared with TRBD1. V lost 4 bases to trimming and J lost 6 bases; unmatched junction nucleotides: 11. The CDR3 has 15 amino acids. Per germline, CDR1 SQVTM and CDR2 ANQGSEA.

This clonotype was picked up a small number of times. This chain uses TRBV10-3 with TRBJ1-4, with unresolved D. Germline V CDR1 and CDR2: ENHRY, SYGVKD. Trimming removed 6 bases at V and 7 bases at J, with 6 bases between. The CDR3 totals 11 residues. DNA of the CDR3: TGTGCCATCAGCGGAGGTGAAAAACTGTTTTTT. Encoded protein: CAISGGEKLFF.